A selection of T cell receptor beta chains follows, all from one sample in a study of shared clonotypes between healthy human individuals. Clones were sequenced by immunoSEQ multiplex PCR, and TCRdb holds only the in-frame ones, with some missing. The sample contains 2 million to 2.5 million clones, 90% to 96% of which appear only once. Sequences were obtained from naive CD4+ T cells sorted from blood. Every receptor here comes from a man aged 18 to 29 in good health. Each CDR3 is given with its conserved first and last residue. A D gene is named only where the DNA matches it firmly. The size entry is marked missing in some rows and otherwise reads once, few, many or a size class.

D	J	size	V	CDR3	DNA
-	TRBJ2-1	-	TRBV7-7	CASSLGPRAEQFF	TGTGCTAGCAGCTTAGGGCCCAGGGCTGAGCAGTTCTTC
TRBD2	TRBJ2-7	-	TRBV5-6	CASSFRGLAGGREQYF	TGTGCCAGCAGCTTCCGGGGACTTGCGGGAGGGAGGGAGCAGTACTTC
TRBD1	TRBJ2-7	-	TRBV5-6	CASSLEPGTGFNEQYF	TGTGCCAGCAGCCTGGAACCCGGGACAGGGTTCAACGAGCAGTACTTC
-	TRBJ1-3	-	TRBV10-1	CASSDLRDSSSGNTIYF	TGCGCCAGCAGTGACCTCCGGGACTCCAGCTCTGGAAACACCATATATTTT
-	TRBJ2-7	-	TRBV5-1	CASSPEGSFHEQYF	TGCGCCAGCAGCCCGGAGGGCTCTTTCCACGAGCAGTACTTC
-	TRBJ2-2	-	TRBV5-4	CASSRGQGPGELFF	TGTGCCAGCAGTCGAGGTCAGGGACCCGGGGAGCTGTTTTTT
TRBD1	TRBJ1-1	once	TRBV10-1	CASSADRGTEAFF	TGCGCCAGCAGTGCGGACAGGGGGACTGAAGCTTTCTTT
-	TRBJ1-2	-	TRBV5-1	CASGEGADYGYTF	TGCGCCAGCGGGGAGGGCGCAGACTATGGCTACACCTTC
-	TRBJ1-2	-	TRBV7-2	CASSPAGKGIYGYTF	TGTGCCAGCAGCCCCGCTGGCAAGGGCATCTATGGCTACACCTTC
-	TRBJ2-2	-	TRBV11-3	CASSLEGAGNTGELFF	TGTGCCAGCAGCTTGGAGGGAGCGGGGAACACCGGGGAGCTGTTTTTT
-	TRBJ2-7	-	TRBV11-2	CASSLDLGTYEQYF	TGTGCCAGCAGCTTAGATCTGGGTACCTACGAGCAGTACTTC
-	TRBJ2-7	-	TRBV6-1	CASSGSVIGADEQYF	TGTGCCAGCAGTGGGAGTGTGATTGGGGCTGACGAGCAGTACTTC
-	TRBJ1-4	-	TRBV2	CASNPIGGGEKLFF	TGTGCCAGCAACCCAATCGGGGGTGGTGAAAAACTGTTTTTT
TRBD1	TRBJ1-5	once	TRBV19	CASSTQGQGFRQPQHF	TGTGCCAGTAGTACCCAGGGACAGGGGTTTAGACAGCCCCAGCATTTT
-	TRBJ1-2	few	TRBV5-1	CASSLSGAAYGYTF	TGCGCCAGCAGCTTGAGTGGAGCTGCCTATGGCTACACCTTC
TRBD2	TRBJ2-7	-	TRBV5-4	CASSPIAGEQYF	TGTGCCAGCAGCCCTATAGCGGGTGAGCAGTACTTC
-	TRBJ1-6	-	TRBV5-6	CASSLIRTQNNSPLHF	TGTGCCAGCAGCCTGATAAGGACACAAAATAATTCACCCCTCCACTTT
TRBD2	TRBJ2-5	-	TRBV9	CASSESVGLAGETQYF	TGTGCCAGCAGCGAGAGCGTGGGACTAGCGGGTGAGACCCAGTACTTC
TRBD1	TRBJ1-4	-	TRBV6-5	CASSYWTGADNEKLFF	TGTGCCAGCAGTTACTGGACAGGGGCCGATAATGAAAAACTGTTTTTT
-	TRBJ2-2	-	TRBV6-1	CASSVGHPNTGELFF	TGTGCCAGCAGTGTGGGGCACCCGAACACCGGGGAGCTGTTTTTT
TRBD2	TRBJ2-7	-	TRBV6-1	CASSGSGGTSYEQYF	TGTGCCAGCAGTGGTAGCGGGGGGACCTCCTACGAGCAGTACTTC
-	TRBJ2-7	-	TRBV7-2	CASSLVTGSYEQYF	TGTGCCAGCAGCTTAGTGACGGGGTCCTACGAGCAGTACTTC
-	TRBJ2-5	-	TRBV7-9	CASSTEDRPQYF	TGTGCCAGCAGCACAGAAGACAGGCCCCAGTACTTC
TRBD2	TRBJ2-5	-	TRBV10-3	CASRLAGDGETQYF	TGTGCCAGCCGACTAGCGGGGGATGGGGAGACCCAGTACTTC
-	TRBJ1-1	-	TRBV11-2	CASSSRVNTEAFF	TGTGCCAGCTCCTCCAGGGTGAACACTGAAGCTTTCTTT
TRBD1	TRBJ2-1	-	TRBV2	CASSGRDSYNEQFF	TGTGCCAGCAGTGGACGGGACAGCTATAATGAGCAGTTCTTC
-	TRBJ2-7	-	TRBV5-4	CASSLAGSFSYEQYF	TGTGCCAGCAGCTTGGCCGGGAGTTTCTCCTACGAGCAGTACTTC
TRBD1	TRBJ1-1	-	TRBV28	CASSPSGTGWNTEAFF	TGTGCCAGCAGTCCTTCCGGGACAGGGTGGAACACTGAAGCTTTCTTT
-	TRBJ2-2	-	TRBV5-6	CASSSGSRLVFGELFF	TGTGCCAGCAGCTCTGGATCTCGACTAGTTTTCGGGGAGCTGTTTTTT
TRBD1	TRBJ2-7	-	TRBV18	CASSPGPGGNEQYF	TGTGCCAGCTCACCAGGTCCAGGGGGAAACGAGCAGTACTTC
-	TRBJ2-7	-	TRBV5-1	CASSLVGGREQYF	TGCGCCAGCAGCTTGGTCGGGGGAAGAGAGCAGTACTTC
-	TRBJ1-3	-	TRBV5-1	CASSLLGPGNTIYF	TGCGCCAGCAGCTTGTTAGGGCCTGGAAACACCATATATTTT
TRBD2	TRBJ2-7	-	TRBV11-2	CASSFIAGGPYRQYF	TGTGCCAGCAGCTTCATAGCGGGAGGGCCGTATAGGCAGTACTTC
TRBD1	TRBJ2-7	-	TRBV27	CASSQRGPSYEQYF	TGTGCCAGCTCCCAGAGGGGGCCATCCTACGAGCAGTACTTC
-	TRBJ2-7	-	TRBV28	CASNLRGAPSYEQYF	TGTGCCAGCAATTTGAGGGGTGCCCCTTCCTACGAGCAGTACTTC
-	TRBJ1-6	few	TRBV27	CASSLYPGRVNSPLHF	TGTGCCAGCAGTCTATACCCGGGACGGGTTAATTCACCCCTCCACTTT